This T cell receptor (beta chain) was found in a study of STAT3 mutations in large granular lymphocyte leukemia. Study-level findings and limits: Every T-LGLL patient had at least one immunodominant TCRbeta clonotype. Treatment regimens differed across patients between samplings. No sample exists from the first appearance of each clone.

Trimming left V 2 bases short and J 1 base short, with 8 bases between. The CDR3 loop spans 14 amino acids. Germline CDR1 SEHNR, CDR2 FQNEAQ (reference sequence). On this clone: The antigen remains undetermined.

Assay used: immunoSEQ multiplex PCR; TCRdb lists only in-frame clones, some missing. The sample holds about 9,200 clones; approximately 90% are singletons and the top ten take roughly 37%. The chain recombines TRBV7-9 with TRBJ2-5, with no clear D. Material: peripheral blood mononuclear cells. The clonotype was recovered from a man between 60 and 75 years old with T-cell large granular lymphocyte leukemia. Some clones in this sample may be carry-over from other donors' samples. CDR3 sequence (DNA): TGTGCCAGCAGCTTACCGGAGATCCAAGAGACCCAGTACTTC. Protein product: CASSLPEIQETQYF.